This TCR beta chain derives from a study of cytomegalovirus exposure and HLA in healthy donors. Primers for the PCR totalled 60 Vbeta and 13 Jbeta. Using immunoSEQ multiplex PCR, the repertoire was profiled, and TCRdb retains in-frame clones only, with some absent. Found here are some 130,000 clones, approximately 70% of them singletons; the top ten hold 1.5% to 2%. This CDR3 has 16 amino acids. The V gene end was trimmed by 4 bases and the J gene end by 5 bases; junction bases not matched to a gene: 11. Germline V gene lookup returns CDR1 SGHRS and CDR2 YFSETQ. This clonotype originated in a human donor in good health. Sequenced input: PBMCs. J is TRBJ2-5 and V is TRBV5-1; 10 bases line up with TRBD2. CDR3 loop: CASSLESSGRWETQYF. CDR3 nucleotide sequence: TGCGCCAGCAGCCTGGAGTCTAGCGGGAGATGGGAGACCCAGTACTTC. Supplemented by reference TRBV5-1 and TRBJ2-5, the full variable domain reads KAGVTQTPRYLIKTRGQQVTLSCSPISGHRSVSWYQQTPGQGLQFLFEYFSETQRNKGNFPGRFSGRQFSNSRSEMNVSTLELGDSALYLCASSLESSGRWETQYFGPGTRLLVL.